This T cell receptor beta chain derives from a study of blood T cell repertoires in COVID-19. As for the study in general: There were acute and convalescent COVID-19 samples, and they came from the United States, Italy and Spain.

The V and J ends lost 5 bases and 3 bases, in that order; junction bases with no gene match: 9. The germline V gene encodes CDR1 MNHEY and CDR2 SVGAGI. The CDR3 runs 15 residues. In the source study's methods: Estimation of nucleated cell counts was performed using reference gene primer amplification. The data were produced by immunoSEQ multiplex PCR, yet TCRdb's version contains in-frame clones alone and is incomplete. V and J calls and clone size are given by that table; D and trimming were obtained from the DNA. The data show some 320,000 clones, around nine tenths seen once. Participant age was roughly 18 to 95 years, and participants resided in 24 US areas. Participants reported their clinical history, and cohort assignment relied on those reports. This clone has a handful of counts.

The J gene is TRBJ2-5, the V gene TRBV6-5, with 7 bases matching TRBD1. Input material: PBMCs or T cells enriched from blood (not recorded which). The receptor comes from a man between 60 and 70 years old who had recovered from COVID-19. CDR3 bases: TGTGCCAGCAGTCCAACCGGGACAGCTGAAGAGACCCAGTACTTC. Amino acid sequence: CASSPTGTAEETQYF.